A selection of T cell receptor beta chains follows, all from one sample in a study of CD8 T cells in ankylosing spondylitis. TCRdb passed the 5' RACE reads through MiXCR, listing each CDR3 protein once. Of under 150,000 distinct CDR3 sequences in the sample, roughly an eighth were seen once. What was sequenced was blood, either unsorted or a sorted T cell fraction (not recorded which). The receptors stem from a female donor with ankylosing spondylitis or in good health (not recorded which). CDR3s include the opening cysteine and the closing phenylalanine or tryptophan. A D gene is named only where the DNA matches it firmly. Size tells how often a clone was seen (once, few, many) or the class of an expanded clone, and some rows leave it out.

D	size	V	J	CDR3	DNA
TRBD2	many	TRBV7-2	TRBJ2-7	CASSLVAGGRNYEQYF	TGTGCCAGCAGCTTAGTAGCGGGGGGCCGAAACTACGAGCAGTACTTC
TRBD2	many	TRBV5-1	TRBJ2-1	CASSYSGSLGNEQFF	TGCGCCAGCAGCTATAGCGGGAGTTTAGGGAATGAGCAGTTCTTC
.	many	TRBV7-9	TRBJ2-1	CASRNPNNEQFF	TGTGCCAGCAGAAACCCGAACAATGAGCAGTTCTTC
.	few	TRBV5-1	TRBJ2-7	CASSLAPSATYEQYF	TGCGCCAGCAGCTTGGCCCCAAGCGCTACCTACGAGCAGTACTTC
.	.	TRBV5-1	TRBJ2-7	CASSLEQEKTYEQYF	TGCGCCAGCAGCTTGGAACAGGAGAAAACCTACGAGCAGTACTTC
.	many	TRBV6-5	TRBJ2-1	CASSYRLKDNEQFF	TGTGCCAGCAGTTACCGGCTCAAAGACAACGAGCAGTTCTTC
TRBD1	.	TRBV12-3/TRBV12-4	TRBJ1-1	CASSFGSGTGGSEAFF	TGTGCCAGCAGTTTTGGGTCGGGGACAGGGGGTTCTGAAGCTTTCTTT
TRBD1	many	TRBV9	TRBJ1-1	CASSVDPGGTEAFF	TGTGCCAGCAGCGTAGATCCAGGGGGGACTGAAGCTTTCTTT
.	many	TRBV5-1	TRBJ1-1	CASSPGKVMGVVNTEAFF	TGCGCCAGCAGTCCCGGGAAAGTAATGGGTGTGGTGAACACTGAAGCTTTCTTT
.	many	TRBV5-1	TRBJ2-1	CASSPSSWSYNEQFF	TGCGCCAGCAGCCCTTCCTCATGGTCCTACAATGAGCAGTTCTTC
.	many	TRBV29-1	TRBJ1-3	CSVVPGSGNTIYF	TGCAGCGTCGTCCCGGGGTCCGGAAACACCATATATTTT
TRBD1	.	TRBV7-9	TRBJ2-3	CASSLRDRGFTDTQYF	TGTGCCAGCAGCTTGCGGGACAGGGGCTTCACAGATACGCAGTATTTT
TRBD1	.	TRBV7-2	TRBJ1-5	CASSWTGMGNQPQHF	TGTGCCAGCAGCTGGACAGGGATGGGCAATCAGCCCCAGCATTTT
TRBD2	.	TRBV20-1	TRBJ2-7	CSATGTSGNVAYEQYF	TGCAGTGCTACAGGGACTAGCGGGAACGTAGCCTACGAGCAGTACTTC
TRBD1	few	TRBV12-3/TRBV12-4	TRBJ1-1	CASSFWAGGEAFF	TGTGCCAGCAGTTTTTGGGCAGGGGGCGAAGCTTTCTTT
TRBD1	many	TRBV29-1	TRBJ2-5	CSVRQGQETQYF	TGCAGCGTTCGACAGGGGCAAGAGACCCAGTACTTC
.	few	TRBV9	TRBJ1-1	CASSAWTEDEAFF	TGTGCCAGCAGCGCCTGGACAGAGGATGAAGCTTTCTTT
.	many	TRBV7-9	TRBJ1-6	CASSLNNSPLHF	TGTGCCAGCAGCCTGAATAATTCACCCCTCCACTTT
.	.	TRBV27	TRBJ2-7	CASSPATGSYEQYF	TGTGCCAGCAGTCCCGCGACAGGTAGCTACGAGCAGTACTTC
.	few	TRBV10-3	TRBJ2-1	CAISGVSGNEQFF	TGTGCCATCAGTGGGGTCAGCGGCAATGAGCAGTTCTTC
.	many	TRBV20-1	TRBJ2-1	CSASDLRTRYNEQFF	TGCAGTGCTAGTGATTTGAGGACCAGATACAATGAGCAGTTCTTC
TRBD2	few	TRBV7-9	TRBJ2-3	CASSFMPGTTFTDTQYF	TGTGCCAGCAGCTTCATGCCCGGGACTACGTTCACAGATACGCAGTATTTT
.	many	TRBV11-1	TRBJ2-1	CASSLDWNNEQFF	TGTGCCAGCAGCTTAGACTGGAACAATGAGCAGTTCTTC
.	.	TRBV7-2	TRBJ2-2	CASSLGSGAELFF	TGTGCCAGCAGCTTAGGCTCGGGCGCGGAGCTGTTTTTT
TRBD2	.	TRBV28	TRBJ2-2	CASSSLAGDNTGELFF	TGTGCCAGCAGTTCACTAGCGGGGGATAACACCGGGGAGCTGTTTTTT
TRBD2	many	TRBV20-1	TRBJ2-3	CSARLAGTTDTQYF	TGCAGTGCTAGACTAGCGGGGACAACAGATACGCAGTATTTT
.	few	TRBV15	TRBJ2-1	CASGGGSVYEQFF	TGTGCCTCAGGGGGCGGGAGCGTCTATGAGCAGTTCTTC
.	few	TRBV28	TRBJ2-7	CASRLLPTREQYF	TGTGCCAGCAGACTTCTACCGACCCGCGAGCAGTACTTC